This TCR beta chain was recorded in a study of blood T cell repertoires in COVID-19. Study at large: Sample material is recorded as cDNA or gDNA derived from T cells, B-cell-depleted T cells, or PBMCs.

In the original processing: The authors estimated nucleated cell counts from reference gene primer amplification. The assay was immunoSEQ multiplex PCR, and TCRdb's table has in-frame clones only and misses some. V and J calls and clone size come straight from that table; D and trimming were deduced from the DNA. There are some 160,000 clones in the sample; around four fifths occur only once, and roughly 2% lies in the top ten. Germline V gene lookup returns CDR1 LNHDA and CDR2 SQIVND (reference sequence). This CDR3 is built from 13 residues. V shed 4 bases and J shed 0 bases, with 7 bases lying between them.

What was sequenced was peripheral blood. V and J are TRBV19 and TRBJ2-7; D call uncertain. This TCR came from a woman of 80 years or more with acute or convalescent COVID-19. The CDR3 protein is CASSTPNSYEQYF. Here the CDR3 DNA reads TGTGCCAGTAGTACCCCCAACTCCTACGAGCAGTACTTC.